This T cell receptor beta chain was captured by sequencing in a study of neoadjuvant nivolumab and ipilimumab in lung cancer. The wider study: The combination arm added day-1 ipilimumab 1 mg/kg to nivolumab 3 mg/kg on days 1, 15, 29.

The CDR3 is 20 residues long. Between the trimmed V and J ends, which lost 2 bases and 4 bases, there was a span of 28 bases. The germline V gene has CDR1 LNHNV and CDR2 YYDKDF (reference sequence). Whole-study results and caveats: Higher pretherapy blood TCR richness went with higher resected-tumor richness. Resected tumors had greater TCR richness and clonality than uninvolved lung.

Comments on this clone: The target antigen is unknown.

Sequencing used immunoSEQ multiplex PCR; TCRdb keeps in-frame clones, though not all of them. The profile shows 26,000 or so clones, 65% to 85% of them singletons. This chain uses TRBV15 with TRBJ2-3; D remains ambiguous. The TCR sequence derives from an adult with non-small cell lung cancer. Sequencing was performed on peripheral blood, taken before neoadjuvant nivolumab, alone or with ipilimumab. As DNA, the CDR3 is TGTGCCACCAGCAGATTTCTCTTACCGGTAGAGGAGAGTGGAGCAGATACGCAGTATTTT. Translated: CATSRFLLPVEESGADTQYF.